This T cell receptor (beta chain) appears in the sequencing data of a study of control samples from healthy donors and cancer patients. The CDR3 is 15 residues long. Germline V CDR1 and CDR2: SGHDT, YYEEEE. The V gene lost 0 bases and the J gene lost 10 bases, with 17 bases spanning the gap. Data came from immunoSEQ multiplex PCR; TCRdb stores just in-frame clones and leaves some out. The data show tens of thousands of clones, 70% to 90% seen once. The sequenced sample was PBMCs. This sequence was found in a woman in her sixties or seventies with head and neck cancer. This chain joins TRBV5-6 and TRBJ2-1; no clear D. The CDR3 region is CASSLVDTKSGEQFF. DNA of the CDR3: TGTGCCAGCAGCTTGGTAGACACCAAAAGTGGAGAGCAGTTCTTC.